This TCR beta chain was recorded in a study of blood T cell repertoires in COVID-19. Turning to the study itself: PBMCs, B-cell-depleted T cells, or T cells provided the cDNA or gDNA that made up the material.

Looked up from germline, CDR1 is SGDLS and CDR2 is YYNGEE. Trimming took off 1 base at V and 6 bases at J, with 14 bases between the two ends. CDR3 size: 15 residues. In the authors' workflow: Amplification from reference gene primers served as the basis for estimated nucleated cell counts. The table came from immunoSEQ multiplex PCR; TCRdb's copy has only in-frame clones and leaves some out. V and J calls and clone size are as listed in that table; D and trimming were resolved from the DNA. The table lists 200,000 to 300,000 clones, 70% to 90% of them singletons. Patients at the Seattle site were enrolled during active infection and followed longitudinally.

The receptor was isolated from a woman aged 60-75 years with COVID-19, enrolled during active disease. The specimen sequenced was peripheral blood. The genes are TRBV9 and TRBJ2-1, with D perhaps TRBD2 (5 bases). The CDR3 loop reads CASSVRPIEGNEQFF. Here the CDR3 DNA reads TGTGCCAGCAGCGTAAGACCAATTGAGGGCAATGAGCAGTTCTTC.